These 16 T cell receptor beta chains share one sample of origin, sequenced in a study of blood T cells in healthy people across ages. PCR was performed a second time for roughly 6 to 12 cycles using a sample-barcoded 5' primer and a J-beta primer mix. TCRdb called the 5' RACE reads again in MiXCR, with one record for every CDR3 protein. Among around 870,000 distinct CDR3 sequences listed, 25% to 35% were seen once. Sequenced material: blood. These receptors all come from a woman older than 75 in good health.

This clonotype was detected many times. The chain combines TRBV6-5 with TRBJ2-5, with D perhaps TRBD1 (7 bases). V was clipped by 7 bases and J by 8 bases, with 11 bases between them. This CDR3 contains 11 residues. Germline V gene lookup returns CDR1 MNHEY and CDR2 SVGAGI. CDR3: CASTGDRTQYF. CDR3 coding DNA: TGTGCCAGCACGGGGGACAGAACCCAGTACTTC.

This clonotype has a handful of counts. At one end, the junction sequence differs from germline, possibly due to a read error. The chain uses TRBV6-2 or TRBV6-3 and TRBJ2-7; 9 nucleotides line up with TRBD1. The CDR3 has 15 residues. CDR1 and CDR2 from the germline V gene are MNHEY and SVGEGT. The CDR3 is CASRYYGTGSYEQYF. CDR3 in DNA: TGTGCCAGCAGGTACTACGGGACAGGGTCGTACGAGCAGTACTTC.

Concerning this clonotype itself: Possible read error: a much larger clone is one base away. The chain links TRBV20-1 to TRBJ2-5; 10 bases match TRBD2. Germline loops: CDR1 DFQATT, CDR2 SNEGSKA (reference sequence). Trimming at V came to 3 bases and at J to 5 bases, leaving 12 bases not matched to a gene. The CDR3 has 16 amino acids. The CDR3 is CSASFSRAGGRETQYF. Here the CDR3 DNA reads TGCAGTGCTAGCTTCAGTAGAGCGGGGGGGCGGGAGACCCAGTACTTC.

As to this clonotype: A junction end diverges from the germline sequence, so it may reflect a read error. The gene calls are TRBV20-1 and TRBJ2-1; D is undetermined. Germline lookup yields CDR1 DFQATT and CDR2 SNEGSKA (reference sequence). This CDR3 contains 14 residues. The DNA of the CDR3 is TGCAGTGGGTGGACCGGAAGCTCCTACAGTGAGCAGTTCTTC. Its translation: CSGWTGSSYSEQFF.

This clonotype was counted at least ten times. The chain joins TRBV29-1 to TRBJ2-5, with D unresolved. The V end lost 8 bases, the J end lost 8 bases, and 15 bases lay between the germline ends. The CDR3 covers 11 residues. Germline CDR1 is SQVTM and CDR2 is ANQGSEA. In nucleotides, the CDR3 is TGCAGCTCGGCACAAGCGCACACCCAGTACTTC. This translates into CSSAQAHTQYF. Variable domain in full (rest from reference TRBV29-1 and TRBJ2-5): SAVISQKPSRDICQRGTSLTIQCQVDSQVTMMFWYRQQPGQSLTLIATANQGSEATYESGFVIDKFPISRPNLTFSTLTVSNMSPEDSSIYLCSSAQAHTQYFGPGTRLLVL.

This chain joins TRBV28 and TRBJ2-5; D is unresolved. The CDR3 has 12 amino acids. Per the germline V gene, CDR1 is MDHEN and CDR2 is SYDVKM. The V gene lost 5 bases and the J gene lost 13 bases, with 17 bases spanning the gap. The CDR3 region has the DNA TGTGCCAGCAGTCCGAACGGCATAGGTTGGTACTTC. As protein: CASSPNGIGWYF.

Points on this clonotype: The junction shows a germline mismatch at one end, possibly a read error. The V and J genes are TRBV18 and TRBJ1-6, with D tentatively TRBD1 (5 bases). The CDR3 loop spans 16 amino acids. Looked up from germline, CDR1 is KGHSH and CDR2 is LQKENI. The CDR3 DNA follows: TGTGCCAGCTCGCGACAGTCGAGCTCCTATAATTCACCCCCCCACTTT. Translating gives CASSRQSSSYNSPPHF.

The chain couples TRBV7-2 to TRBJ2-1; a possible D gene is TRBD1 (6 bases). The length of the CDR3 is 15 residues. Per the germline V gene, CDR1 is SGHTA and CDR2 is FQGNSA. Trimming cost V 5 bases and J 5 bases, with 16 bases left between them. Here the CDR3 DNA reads TGTGCCAGCAGCCAAACCGGGACACCGAACAATGAGCAGTTCTTC. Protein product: CASSQTGTPNNEQFF.

This CDR3 is CASSYRGDGYGYTF. CDR3 nucleotides: TGTGCCAGCAGCTACAGAGGGGACGGCTATGGCTACACCTTC. This sequence joins TRBV7-2 and TRBJ1-2; tentative D call: TRBD1 (5 bases). The germline V and J ends were trimmed by 4 bases and 4 bases, with 13 bases remaining between them. This CDR3 spans 14 amino acids. Germline CDR1 reads SGHTA; CDR2 reads FQGNSA.

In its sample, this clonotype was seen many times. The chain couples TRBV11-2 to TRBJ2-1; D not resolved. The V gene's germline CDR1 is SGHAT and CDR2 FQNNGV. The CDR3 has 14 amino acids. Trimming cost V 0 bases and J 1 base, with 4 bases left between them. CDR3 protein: CASSLERSYNEQFF. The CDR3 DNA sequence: TGTGCCAGCAGCTTAGAAAGGTCCTACAATGAGCAGTTCTTC.

This CDR3 reads CASRGGGRNSPLHF. CDR3 DNA: TGTGCCAGCAGAGGGGGGGGGCGTAATTCACCCCTCCACTTT. The chain is built from TRBV27 and TRBJ1-6, with D possibly being TRBD1 (6 bases). Germline lookup yields CDR1 MNHEY and CDR2 SMNVEV (reference sequence). Trimming left V 6 bases short and J 6 bases short, with 12 bases between. The CDR3 consists of 14 residues.

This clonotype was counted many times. CDR3 nucleotide sequence: TGTGCCAGCAGTTACCTTCTACGGGGGCGAACCTACGAGCAGTACTTC. Translated: CASSYLLRGRTYEQYF. The chain is built from TRBV6-2 or TRBV6-3 and TRBJ2-7; D is perhaps TRBD1 or TRBD2 (6 bases each). CDR3 length equals 16 residues. The germline V and J ends were trimmed by 2 bases and 2 bases, with 16 bases remaining between them. Per germline, CDR1 MNHEY and CDR2 SVGEGT.

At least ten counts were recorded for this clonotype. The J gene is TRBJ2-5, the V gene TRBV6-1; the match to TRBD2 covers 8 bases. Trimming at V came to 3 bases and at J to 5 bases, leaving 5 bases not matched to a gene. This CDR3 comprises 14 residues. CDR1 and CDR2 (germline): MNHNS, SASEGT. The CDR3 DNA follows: TGTGCCAGCAGTGAGCGGGGGGCCCGTGAGACCCAGTACTTC. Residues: CASSERGARETQYF.

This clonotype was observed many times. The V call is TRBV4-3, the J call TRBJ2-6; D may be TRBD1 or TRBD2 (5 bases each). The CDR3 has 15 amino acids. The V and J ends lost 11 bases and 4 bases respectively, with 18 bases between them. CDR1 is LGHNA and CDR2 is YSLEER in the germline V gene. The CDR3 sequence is CASGTRSSGANVLTF. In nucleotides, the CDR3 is TGCGCCTCCGGGACCAGATCCTCCGGGGCCAACGTCCTGACTTTC.

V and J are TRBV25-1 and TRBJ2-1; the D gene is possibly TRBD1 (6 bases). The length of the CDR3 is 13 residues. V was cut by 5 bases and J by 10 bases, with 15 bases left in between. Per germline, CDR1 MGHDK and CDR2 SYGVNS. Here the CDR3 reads CASSPLDSYEQFF. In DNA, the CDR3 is TGTGCCAGCAGTCCTCTGGACAGTTACGAGCAGTTCTTC.

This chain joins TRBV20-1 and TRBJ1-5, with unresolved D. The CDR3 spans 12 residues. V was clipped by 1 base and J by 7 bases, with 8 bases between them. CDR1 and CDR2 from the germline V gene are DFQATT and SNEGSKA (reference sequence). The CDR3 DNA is TGCAGTGCTAGAGCGTTAGGGCAGCCCCAGCATTTT. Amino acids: CSARALGQPQHF.